Described below is a single T cell receptor (beta chain) sequence and its context. Its antigen remains unidentified. Points from the study as a whole: The larger cohort examined one V-J beta rearrangement, not whole repertoires. Tumor memory CD4+ T cell TCR gene usage clustered with blood and lymph node memory CD4+ cells and lymph node naive CD4+ cells. Tumor-infiltrating Treg TCR alpha and beta sequences overlapped most with tumor naive CD4+ T cells, then blood naive.

The germline V and J ends were trimmed by 2 bases and 2 bases, with 11 bases remaining between them. CDR1 is SGHTA and CDR2 is FQGTGA in the germline V gene. The CDR3 totals 15 residues. Semi-nested PCR with Nested Universal Primer A followed constant-region reverse priming of full-length variable regions. From the 5' RACE reads, TCRdb called clonotypes with MiXCR, one entry per CDR3 protein. The sample lists some 9,200 distinct CDR3 sequences; roughly 50% were seen once. Treg sorting used a CD4+CD25+CD127-/low gate. The specimen was Tregs sorted from a lymph node. This chain joins TRBV7-3 and TRBJ2-3; perhaps D is TRBD1 or TRBD2 (7 bases each). The source is a female donor with breast cancer. In nucleotides, the CDR3 is TGTGCCAGCAGCTTACAGGGGGGGCCCACAGATACGCAGTATTTT. This gives the protein CASSLQGGPTDTQYF. The full variable domain, with the rest looked up from reference TRBV7-3 and TRBJ2-3, is GAGVSQTPSNKVTEKGKYVELRCDPISGHTALYWYRQSLGQGPEFLIYFQGTGAADDSGLPNDRFFAVRPEGSVSTLKIQRTERGDSAVYLCASSLQGGPTDTQYFGPGTRLTVL.